Listed below are T cell receptor beta chains from one sample, sequenced in a study of T cells in Graves' hyperthyroidism and ophthalmopathy. TCRdb re-analysed the multiplex PCR reads in MiXCR, keeping a single row per CDR3 protein. The sample includes some 550,000 distinct CDR3 sequences, approximately 15% of them seen just once. Sequencing was done on a sample of blood. The receptors shown here come from a middle-aged woman with Graves' ophthalmopathy. CDR3s include the opening cysteine and the closing phenylalanine or tryptophan. A D gene is named only where the DNA matches it firmly. For some rows the clone size is stated as once, few or many, or as a class when expanded; others skip it.

clone_size | j_call | d_call | v_call | cdr3_aa | cdr3_nt
- | TRBJ2-3 | - | TRBV20-1 | CSATRDRAKPPDTQYF | TGCAGTGCTACCCGAGACAGAGCCAAACCCCCAGATACGCAGTATTTT
many | TRBJ2-7 | TRBD2 | TRBV5-5 | CASSRGLAGVHEQYF | TGTGCCAGCAGCCGGGGACTAGCGGGAGTCCACGAGCAGTACTTC
once | TRBJ1-5 | TRBD1 | TRBV6-1 | CASHMDRTSNQPQHF | TGTGCCAGCCACATGGACAGGACTAGCAATCAGCCCCAGCATTTT
few | TRBJ1-2 | TRBD1 | TRBV7-9 | CASSDPGQGDYGYTF | TGTGCCAGCAGCGATCCGGGACAGGGGGACTATGGCTACACCTTC
few | TRBJ2-5 | - | TRBV7-2 | CASSRPTPPETQYF | TGTGCCAGCAGCCGCCCCACCCCCCCAGAGACCCAGTACTTC
- | TRBJ2-5 | TRBD2 | TRBV2 | CASKGTSGGETQYF | TGTGCCAGCAAAGGGACTAGCGGGGGAGAGACCCAGTACTTC
many | TRBJ1-2 | - | TRBV20-1 | CSARGATDIANYGYTF | TGCAGTGCTAGAGGTGCCACTGACATAGCTAACTATGGCTACACCTTC
many | TRBJ1-1 | - | TRBV18 | CASSPPAGGGTEAFF | TGTGCCAGCTCACCACCGGCGGGGGGCGGCACTGAAGCTTTCTTT
- | TRBJ1-5 | TRBD1 | TRBV12-3/TRBV12-4 | CASILGTGGYQPQHF | TGTGCCAGCATTCTCGGGACAGGAGGATATCAGCCCCAGCATTTT
many | TRBJ1-6 | - | TRBV6-1 | CASTPRPGPNSPLHF | TGTGCCAGCACCCCCCGTCCAGGGCCAAATTCACCCCTCCACTTT
many | TRBJ2-1 | - | TRBV18 | CASSPPAGRGYNEQFF | TGTGCCAGCTCACCACCTGCGGGACGTGGTTACAATGAGCAGTTCTTC
- | TRBJ2-3 | - | TRBV6-4 | CASSAGPTDTQYF | TGTGCCAGCAGTGCGGGCCCCACAGATACGCAGTATTTT
many | TRBJ1-5 | - | TRBV20-1 | CSASASRAGMGNQPQHF | TGCAGTGCTAGTGCGTCCCGGGCGGGTATGGGCAATCAGCCCCAGCATTTT
few | TRBJ1-6 | - | TRBV6-1 | CASSEVQWRGNSPLHF | TGTGCCAGCAGCGAAGTTCAGTGGAGGGGAAATTCACCCCTCCACTTT
many | TRBJ2-3 | TRBD2 | TRBV20-1 | CSCSGRNTDTQYF | TGCAGTTGTAGCGGGAGAAACACAGATACGCAGTATTTT
many | TRBJ1-1 | - | TRBV7-2 | CASTPRGNTEAFF | TGTGCCAGCACCCCCCGAGGTAACACTGAAGCTTTCTTT
many | TRBJ2-7 | TRBD2 | TRBV7-9 | CASSPEAGTTEQYF | TGTGCCAGCAGCCCCGAGGCTGGGACTACGGAGCAGTACTTC
few | TRBJ2-5 | - | TRBV27 | CASSALRGTETQYF | TGTGCCAGCAGTGCCCTGAGGGGAACAGAGACCCAGTACTTC
- | TRBJ2-5 | - | TRBV27 | CASKSAVWETQYF | TGTGCCAGCAAATCAGCGGTCTGGGAGACCCAGTACTTC
few | TRBJ2-5 | TRBD2 | TRBV7-8 | CASSLLASGRQETQYF | TGTGCCAGCAGCTTACTGGCTAGCGGCCGCCAAGAGACCCAGTACTTC
- | TRBJ2-1 | - | TRBV9 | CASSADVPGNEQFF | TGTGCCAGCAGCGCAGACGTCCCGGGCAATGAGCAGTTCTTC
- | TRBJ1-1 | TRBD1 | TRBV30 | CAWSSAGTGGKNTEAFF | TGTGCCTGGAGTTCAGCGGGGACAGGGGGCAAGAACACTGAAGCTTTCTTT
- | TRBJ2-3 | - | TRBV6-1 | CASSEAKRLITDTQYF | TGTGCCAGCAGTGAAGCGAAGAGGCTGATCACAGATACGCAGTATTTT
many | TRBJ2-3 | - | TRBV20-1 | CSARQLGHTQYF | TGCAGTGCTCGCCAACTAGGTCATACGCAGTATTTT
few | TRBJ2-7 | - | TRBV20-1 | CSARAPLLGLYEQYF | TGCAGTGCTAGAGCCCCCCTTCTCGGGCTCTACGAGCAGTACTTC
- | TRBJ1-6 | - | TRBV12-3/TRBV12-4 | CASSSLGGAGSPLHF | TGTGCCAGCAGTTCCTTAGGGGGGGCAGGATCACCCCTCCACTTT
many | TRBJ2-1 | TRBD1 | TRBV6-1 | CASSIPGQGADEQFF | TGTGCCAGCAGTATTCCGGGACAGGGGGCCGATGAGCAGTTCTTC
- | TRBJ1-1 | - | TRBV20-1 | CSARSTGYLNTEAFF | TGCAGTGCTAGATCAACGGGATACTTGAACACTGAAGCTTTCTTT
few | TRBJ2-3 | - | TRBV4-1 | CASSQNPDPNTDTQYF | TGCGCCAGCAGCCAGAACCCGGATCCGAACACAGATACGCAGTATTTT
- | TRBJ2-5 | - | TRBV29-1 | CSASTPGETQYF | TGCAGCGCATCGACTCCGGGGGAGACCCAGTACTTC
few | TRBJ2-1 | - | TRBV20-1 | CSAKEYNEQFF | TGCAGTGCTAAGGAATACAATGAGCAGTTCTTC
- | TRBJ1-2 | TRBD1 | TRBV14 | CASSTQTGGNYGYTF | TGTGCCAGCAGCACCCAAACAGGGGGCAACTATGGCTACACCTTC
- | TRBJ2-1 | - | TRBV28 | CASRLLGGLNEQFF | TGTGCCAGCAGACTACTGGGGGGGCTTAATGAGCAGTTCTTC
few | TRBJ1-5 | - | TRBV9 | CASSPSVVEQPQHF | TGTGCCAGCAGCCCCTCAGTTGTTGAGCAGCCCCAGCATTTT
- | TRBJ2-6 | - | TRBV6-5 | CASLLRLQSTISGANVLTF | TGTGCCAGCTTACTTAGACTACAAAGTACGATCTCTGGGGCCAACGTCCTGACTTTC
many | TRBJ2-7 | TRBD2 | TRBV6-6 | CASSYFGGGSSYEQYF | TGTGCCAGCAGTTACTTCGGCGGGGGGAGCTCCTACGAGCAGTACTTC
- | TRBJ1-1 | - | TRBV11-2 | CVTNAITEAFF | TGTGTCACAAATGCCATTACTGAAGCTTTCTTT
many | TRBJ1-2 | - | TRBV5-1 | CASSLDSSSGGGYTF | TGCGCCAGCAGCTTGGATTCGTCCTCCGGAGGTGGCTACACCTTC
- | TRBJ1-4 | - | TRBV6-6 | CASSYSNGEKLFF | TGTGCCAGCAGTTACTCGAATGGGGAAAAACTGTTTTTT
- | TRBJ2-3 | TRBD1 | TRBV19 | CASQGQATTDTQYF | TGTGCCAGCCAGGGACAGGCGACAACAGATACGCAGTATTTT
- | TRBJ1-5 | - | TRBV2 | CASSKQGQPQHF | TGTGCCAGCAGTAAACAGGGCCAGCCCCAGCATTTT
many | TRBJ2-7 | - | TRBV2 | CASKITGPSYEQYF | TGTGCCAGCAAAATAACAGGGCCCTCCTACGAGCAGTACTTC
few | TRBJ2-7 | TRBD2 | TRBV6-2/TRBV6-3 | CASWGGWSNEQYF | TGTGCCAGCTGGGGGGGTTGGAGCAACGAGCAGTACTTC
many | TRBJ2-7 | - | TRBV3-1 | CASSPAVGAYEQYF | TGTGCCAGCAGCCCTGCCGTTGGGGCCTACGAGCAGTACTTC
- | TRBJ1-6 | TRBD1 | TRBV3-1 | CASSQDRWPGGSPLHF | TGTGCCAGCAGCCAAGATCGGTGGCCAGGGGGCTCACCCCTCCACTTT
few | TRBJ2-1 | TRBD2 | TRBV9 | CASSTPLAGVYNEQFF | TGTGCCAGCAGCACACCCCTAGCGGGAGTCTACAATGAGCAGTTCTTC
many | TRBJ2-1 | - | TRBV20-1 | CSARDGQVRYNEQFF | TGCAGTGCTAGAGATGGGCAGGTTCGGTACAATGAGCAGTTCTTC
many | TRBJ1-6 | TRBD1 | TRBV18 | CASRMLFAGGVDSPLHF | TGTGCCAGCCGTATGCTGTTTGCAGGGGGCGTAGATTCACCCCTCCACTTT
many | TRBJ2-5 | TRBD2 | TRBV20-1 | CSAKRGGETQYF | TGCAGTGCCAAGCGGGGGGGAGAGACCCAGTACTTC
many | TRBJ2-4 | - | TRBV28 | CASSFAYGPGLSAKNIQYF | TGTGCCAGCAGTTTTGCGTACGGACCGGGACTTTCAGCCAAAAACATTCAGTACTTC
many | TRBJ1-1 | - | TRBV18 | CASSPQGLNTEAFF | TGTGCCAGCAGCCCCCAGGGGCTTAACACTGAAGCTTTCTTT